Given below is one TCR beta chain in context. This CDR3 spans 13 amino acids. The V gene lost 4 bases and the J gene lost 5 bases, with 12 bases spanning the gap. CDR1 and CDR2 (germline): SGDLS, YYNGEE. This sample was taken from a study of control samples from healthy donors and cancer patients. Sequencing was performed with immunoSEQ multiplex PCR; in TCRdb, only in-frame clones are kept and a portion is missing. In the table there are about 89,000 clones, 85% of which are singletons. The rearrangement uses TRBV9 and TRBJ2-5; D may match TRBD1 or TRBD2 (5 bases each). Sequences were obtained from blood. This sequence originates from a woman in her thirties or forties in good health. CDR3 amino acids: CASSPGPEETQYF. CDR3 sequence (DNA): TGTGCCAGCAGCCCGGGACCAGAGGAGACCCAGTACTTC.